The rows below give T cell receptor beta chains drawn from one sample of a study of shared T cell receptors in the human thymus. Libraries were prepared by immunoSEQ multiplex PCR; TCRdb keeps only in-frame clonotypes and omits some of them. The sample yields hundreds of thousands of clones, approximately 88% seen once. The same specimen was also included in a second study, on human thymus T cells.

Sample: thymocytes. Receptors originate from a boy under two years old with a congenital heart defect. Each CDR3 is given with its conserved first and last residue. Fields, in order: clone size, D gene, V gene, J gene, CDR3 protein, CDR3 DNA. A D gene is named only where the DNA matches it firmly. Rows may omit the clone size; those that give it use once, few, many or a size class.

-	-	TRBV7-2	TRBJ2-7	CASSTRTDPSYEQYF	TGTGCCAGCAGCACCCGGACAGACCCGTCCTACGAGCAGTACTTC
-	-	TRBV18	TRBJ2-1	CASSQPRGISYNEQFF	TGTGCCAGCTCTCAGCCCAGGGGTATCTCCTACAATGAGCAGTTCTTC
-	TRBD2	TRBV28	TRBJ2-7	CASSSGTSGRGNEQYF	TGTGCCAGCAGTTCCGGGACTAGCGGGAGAGGAAACGAGCAGTACTTC
-	-	TRBV7-8	TRBJ2-5	CASSLGSLGQRGETQYF	TGTGCCAGCAGCTTAGGGTCCCTAGGACAGCGAGGGGAGACCCAGTACTTC
-	TRBD2	TRBV30	TRBJ2-1	CAWSAKGLAGDNEQFF	TGTGCCTGGAGTGCTAAGGGACTAGCGGGAGACAATGAGCAGTTCTTC
-	TRBD2	TRBV7-2	TRBJ2-7	CASSPTGGLAGPEQYF	TGTGCCAGCAGCCCCACCGGGGGCCTAGCGGGACCCGAGCAGTACTTC
-	-	TRBV30	TRBJ2-1	CAWRTTGVSQSYNEQFF	TGTGCCTGGAGAACGACGGGAGTTAGCCAAAGCTACAATGAGCAGTTCTTC
-	-	TRBV7-4	TRBJ2-5	CASSSPRRVGRAVRETQYF	TGTGCCAGCAGCTCCCCTCGAAGAGTCGGGCGAGCGGTGAGAGAGACCCAGTACTTC
-	-	TRBV11-2	TRBJ1-2	CASSPGSGQGLRNYGYTF	TGTGCCAGCAGCCCCGGGTCAGGGCAGGGTCTGAGGAACTATGGCTACACCTTC
-	TRBD2	TRBV5-4	TRBJ2-7	CASSGVAGGAYEQYF	TGTGCCAGCAGTGGGGTGGCGGGGGGCGCCTACGAGCAGTACTTC
-	-	TRBV27	TRBJ2-7	CASSLWGAYEQYF	TGTGCCAGCAGTTTATGGGGCGCCTACGAGCAGTACTTC
-	-	TRBV27	TRBJ2-7	CASSLSQGMTPYEQYF	TGTGCCAGCAGTTTATCCCAGGGGATGACTCCCTACGAGCAGTACTTC
-	TRBD2	TRBV10-1	TRBJ2-1	CASSEGGGEQFF	TGCGCCAGCAGTGAAGGCGGGGGTGAGCAGTTCTTC
-	-	TRBV6-1	TRBJ1-4	CASSVGSGRDNEKLFF	TGTGCCAGCAGTGTGGGGTCGGGCAGGGATAATGAAAAACTGTTTTTT
-	-	TRBV27	TRBJ2-2	CASSLPGGGELFF	TGTGCCAGCAGTTTACCCGGGGGCGGGGAGCTGTTTTTT
-	TRBD2	TRBV4-1	TRBJ2-1	CASSQAAGSYNEQFF	TGCGCCAGCAGCCAAGCAGCGGGATCGTACAATGAGCAGTTCTTC
-	-	TRBV19	TRBJ1-4	CASSIVKRGNGSNEKLFF	TGTGCCAGTAGTATAGTCAAAAGGGGGAATGGGTCTAATGAAAAACTGTTTTTT
-	TRBD2	TRBV29-1	TRBJ2-3	CSGLLAESTDTQYF	TGCAGCGGCTTGCTAGCGGAGAGCACAGATACGCAGTATTTT
-	TRBD2	TRBV30	TRBJ2-7	CAWSSNPPGLAKQYF	TGTGCCTGGAGCAGTAACCCGCCGGGACTAGCAAAGCAGTACTTC
-	-	TRBV5-4	TRBJ2-3	CASSLLPRTDTQYF	TGTGCCAGCAGCTTACTACCCCGCACAGATACGCAGTATTTT
-	-	TRBV30	TRBJ2-7	CAWSVLPGLFEQYF	TGTGCCTGGAGTGTACTCCCGGGTCTTTTCGAGCAGTACTTC
once	-	TRBV27	TRBJ2-3	CASSLASSSTDTQYF	TGTGCCAGCAGTTTAGCGAGTTCTAGCACAGATACGCAGTATTTT
-	-	TRBV29-1	TRBJ2-4	CSVVSELAKNIQYF	TGCAGCGTTGTTTCCGAGCTAGCCAAAAACATTCAGTACTTC
-	-	TRBV14	TRBJ1-1	CASSPSGREAFF	TGTGCCAGCAGCCCATCAGGGCGCGAAGCTTTCTTT
-	TRBD1	TRBV7-9	TRBJ2-3	CASSEGQGHGSTDTQYF	TGTGCCAGCAGCGAGGGACAGGGTCATGGGTCCACAGATACGCAGTATTTT
-	-	TRBV5-1	TRBJ2-1	CASSLGGADGPVYNEQFF	TGCGCCAGCAGCTTGGGCGGGGCCGACGGACCCGTCTACAATGAGCAGTTCTTC
-	-	TRBV4-3	TRBJ2-4	CASSQRLLAKNIQYF	TGCGCCAGCAGCCAAAGACTACTAGCCAAAAACATTCAGTACTTC
few	-	TRBV27	TRBJ2-7	CASSLYKEHSYEQYF	TGTGCCAGCAGTTTATATAAGGAGCACTCCTACGAGCAGTACTTC
-	-	TRBV11-3	TRBJ2-1	CASSLRGSRYNEQFF	TGTGCCAGCAGCTTAAGAGGGTCTCGCTACAATGAGCAGTTCTTC
-	-	TRBV4-1	TRBJ2-7	CASSPNLREQYF	TGCGCCAGCAGCCCGAATCTTCGGGAGCAGTACTTC
-	TRBD2	TRBV7-6	TRBJ2-3	CASNKREGTDTQYF	TGTGCCAGCAACAAGCGGGAGGGGACAGATACGCAGTATTTT
-	-	TRBV4-2	TRBJ2-2	CASSQKWPGNTGELFF	TGTGCCAGCAGCCAGAAATGGCCAGGGAACACCGGGGAGCTGTTTTTT
-	-	TRBV30	TRBJ1-4	CAWSLGSRTEASNEKLFF	TGTGCCTGGAGTTTAGGTAGCAGGACAGAGGCATCTAATGAAAAACTGTTTTTT
-	-	TRBV30	TRBJ2-2	CAWSVLRVTGMGAGELFF	TGTGCCTGGAGTGTACTGAGGGTAACAGGGATGGGGGCCGGGGAGCTGTTTTTT
-	TRBD2	TRBV7-9	TRBJ2-7	CASSLGSGRGSYEQYF	TGTGCCAGCAGCTTAGGTAGCGGGAGGGGCTCCTACGAGCAGTACTTC
once	TRBD1	TRBV5-6	TRBJ1-2	CASSYRTGPWGGYTF	TGTGCCAGCAGCTACCGGACAGGGCCCTGGGGTGGCTACACCTTC
-	-	TRBV2	TRBJ1-5	CASSERRPPSSCNQPQHF	TGTGCCAGCAGTGAACGTAGGCCCCCTTCTAGTTGCAATCAGCCCCAGCATTTT